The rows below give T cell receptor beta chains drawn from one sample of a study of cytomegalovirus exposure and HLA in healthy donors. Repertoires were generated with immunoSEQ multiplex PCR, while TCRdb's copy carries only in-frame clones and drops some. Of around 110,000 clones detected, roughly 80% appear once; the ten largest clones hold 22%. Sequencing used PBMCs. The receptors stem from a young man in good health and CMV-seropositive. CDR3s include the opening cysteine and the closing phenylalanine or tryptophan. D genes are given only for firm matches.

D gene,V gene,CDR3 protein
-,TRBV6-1,CASSEGAGSYNEQFF
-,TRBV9,CASSVGTSTEKLFF
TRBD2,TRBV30,CAWSMTSSVGTQYF
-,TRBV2,CASSMTAGYTF
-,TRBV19,CAATRGAAGNTIYF
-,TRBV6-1,CASSDQENTEAFF
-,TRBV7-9,CASSPQNTEAFF
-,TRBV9,CASSPLNWGAYNEQFF
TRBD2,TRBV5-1,CASSLSGRDTQYF
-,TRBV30,CAWRPNRLSTDTQYF
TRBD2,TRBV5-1,CASSLGLAGENTGELFF
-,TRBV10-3,CAISPSGNANEQFF
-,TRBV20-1,CSASRGEKLFF
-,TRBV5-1,CARSLLYQVNTEALF
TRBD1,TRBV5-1,CASSLVDRGSYGYTF
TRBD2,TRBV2,CASSLQRGGPYNEQFF
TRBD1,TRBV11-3,CASSSQGEKLFF
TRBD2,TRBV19,CASSPAGGEETQYF
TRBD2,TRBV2,CASSLGGVAWREQYF
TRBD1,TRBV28,CASSSPGQSSYNGQFF
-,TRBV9,CASSALTGSGNTIYF
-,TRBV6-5,CASSYRGDSKNSPLHF
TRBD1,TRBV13,CASSLGQGAGGDTEAFF
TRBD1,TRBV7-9,CASSDNRGLGPQHF
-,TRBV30,CAWSVADPGRDEQYF
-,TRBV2,CASRDSNSPLHF
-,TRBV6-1,CASSRTGLETQYF
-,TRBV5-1,CASAIDYEQYF
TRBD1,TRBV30,CAWSIITGGAQYF
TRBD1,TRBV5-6,CASSWDRANYGYTF
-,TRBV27,CARSCEQFF
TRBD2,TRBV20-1,CSAALAGAQYF
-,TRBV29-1,CSVAVERVDTEAFF
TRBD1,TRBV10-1,CASSEWGVGQTPPGTQYF
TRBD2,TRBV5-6,CASSLTPGRGTETYEQYF
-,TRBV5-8,CASSISYSRGLYGYTF
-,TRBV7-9,CASSPTYGTSYTGELFF
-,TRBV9,CASSVGGGADYGYTF
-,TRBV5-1,CASSLDNPVNEQFF